The text below deals with one T cell receptor beta chain. The antigen remains undetermined. V was shortened by 1 base and J by 4 bases, with 7 bases between the two germline ends. CDR3 length equals 14 residues. Germline V gene data show CDR1 as MDHEN and CDR2 as SYDVKM. The data originate from a study of cytomegalovirus exposure and HLA in healthy donors. Study as a whole: The platform used for the roughly 130 validation repertoires matched that of the 650 to 750 first-cohort repertoires, a later analysis reported. Study conclusions and caveats: Subsequent analysis revealed that first-cohort TCR clusters tended to co-occur in the 120 or so validation repertoires. Using the classifier, cytomegalovirus status was reportedly diagnosed with high specificity and sensitivity. The study flagged some 180 TCR beta chains as cytomegalovirus-associated.

Clones were read by immunoSEQ multiplex PCR, and TCRdb kept only the in-frame ones, dropping some. The sample holds about 84,000 clones; just over 90% are singletons and the top ten take 2% to 2.5%. The TCR comes from a young man in good health and CMV-seronegative. The rearrangement links TRBV28 to TRBJ2-2; D might be TRBD1 (5 bases). Input material: PBMCs. The CDR3 DNA sequence: TGTGCCAGCAGTTTATTCAGGGTCACCGGGGAGCTGTTTTTT. This codes for CASSLFRVTGELFF.